This T cell receptor beta chain was found in a study of blood T cell repertoires in COVID-19. At the level of the study: Both acute and convalescent COVID-19 samples were obtained from the United States, Italy and Spain. In each case, the material was cDNA or gDNA derived from T cells, B-cell-depleted T cells, or PBMCs.

Authors' processing steps: Nucleated cell counts were estimated from reference gene primer amplification. Repertoires were generated with immunoSEQ multiplex PCR, while TCRdb's copy carries only in-frame clones and drops some. V, J and clone size are those of that table, while D and trimming were read from the DNA. This sample has roughly 160,000 clones, with 80% to 85% found just once. The CDR3 is 16 residues long. Trimming removed 6 bases from V and 3 bases from J; junction bases left unmatched: 7. Per the germline V gene, CDR1 is SGHRS and CDR2 is YFSETQ. This TCR was sampled from an older woman with acute or convalescent COVID-19. The genes are TRBV5-1 and TRBJ2-3; 13 bases align to TRBD2. Sequencing was done on a sample of peripheral blood. The CDR3 DNA reads TGCGCCAGCACAACTAGCGGGGGGGCCAGGACAGATACGCAGTATTTT. It is translated as CASTTSGGARTDTQYF.